This T cell receptor (beta chain) was recovered during a study of control samples from healthy donors and cancer patients. Using immunoSEQ multiplex PCR, the repertoire was profiled, and TCRdb retains in-frame clones only, with some absent. The data hold 60,000 to 80,000 clones, with roughly 87% observed a single time. V was trimmed by 3 bases and J by 4 bases, leaving 9 bases between them. The length of the CDR3 is 13 residues. From germline, CDR1 is PRHDT and CDR2 FYEKMQ (reference sequence). This TCR was sampled from a woman aged 45-59 years in good health. The sample was blood. This chain connects TRBV13 to TRBJ1-1, with D hard to call. In DNA form, the CDR3 reads TGTGCCAGCAGCTTCCCCGGTGTCACTGAAGCTTTCTTT. Translating gives CASSFPGVTEAFF.